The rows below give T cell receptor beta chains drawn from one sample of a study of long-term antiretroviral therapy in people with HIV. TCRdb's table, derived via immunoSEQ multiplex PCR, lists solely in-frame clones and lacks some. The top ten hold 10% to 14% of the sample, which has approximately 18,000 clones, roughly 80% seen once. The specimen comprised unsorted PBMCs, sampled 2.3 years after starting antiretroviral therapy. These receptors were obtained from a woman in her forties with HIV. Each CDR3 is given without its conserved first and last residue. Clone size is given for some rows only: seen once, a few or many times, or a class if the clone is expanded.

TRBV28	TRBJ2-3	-	ASSPTGTIRTDTQY
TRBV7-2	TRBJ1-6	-	ASSLDGSPLH
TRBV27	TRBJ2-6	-	ASSSLSSGNSGANVLT
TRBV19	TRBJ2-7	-	ASSIGTGRTYEQY
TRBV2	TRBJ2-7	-	ASSDGGGLGYEQY
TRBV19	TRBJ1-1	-	ASSTPTGLTEAF
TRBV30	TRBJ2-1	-	AWSQDAVREQF
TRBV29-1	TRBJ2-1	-	SARGSRYNEQF
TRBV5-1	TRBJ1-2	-	ASSSDRGVYGYT
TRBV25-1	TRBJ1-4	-	ASSGMGIGEKLF
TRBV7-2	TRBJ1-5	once	ASSKGARGYSNQPQH
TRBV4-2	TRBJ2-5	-	ASSQLAGGPETQY
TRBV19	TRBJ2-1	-	ASMPQASGEQF
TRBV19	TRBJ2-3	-	ASSPRLAPTTDTQY
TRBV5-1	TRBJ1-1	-	ASSLRLDPNTEAF
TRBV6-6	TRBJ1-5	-	ASSQRGQPQH
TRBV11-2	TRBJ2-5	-	ASSLGEVQETQY
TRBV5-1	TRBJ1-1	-	ASILPGGTEAF
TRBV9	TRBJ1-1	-	ASSVVGHTEAF
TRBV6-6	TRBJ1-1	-	ASSPGGRGNTEAF
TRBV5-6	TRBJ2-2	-	ASSLMTGTGELF
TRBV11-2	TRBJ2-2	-	ASSLERGGAGELF
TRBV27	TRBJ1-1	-	ASSLSGRGLVNTEAF
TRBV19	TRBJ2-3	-	ASSKGSGGTDTQY
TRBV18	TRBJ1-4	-	ASSLRNTNEKLF
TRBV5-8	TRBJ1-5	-	ASSLVTGSQQPQH
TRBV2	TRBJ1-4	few	ASTVRPTGDNEKLF